This is a list of T cell receptor beta chains from one sample in a study of PD-1 blockade in mismatch repair-deficient tumors. The assay was immunoSEQ multiplex PCR, and TCRdb's table has in-frame clones only and misses some. The sample has 120,000 or so clones, about nine tenths seen once. Sample: peripheral blood, taken approximately 70 weeks after starting pembrolizumab. The receptors come from an adult with mismatch repair-deficient cancer. The CDR3 runs from the conserved cysteine through the conserved F or W. Each record gives: CDR3 protein, CDR3 DNA, V gene, J gene, CDR3 length, D gene, clone size. A D gene is named only where the DNA matches it firmly. Clone size is stated in some rows and not others, as once, few, many or a class when expanded.

CDR3: CASSLLRGSGNTIYF
DNA: TGTGCCAGCAGCCTCCTCCGGGGCAGTGGAAACACCATATATTTT
V: TRBV7-2
J: TRBJ1-3
length: 15
D: -
size: -

CDR3: CASSQTPSGSKDTQYF
DNA: TGCGCCAGCAGCCAGACGCCTAGCGGGAGTAAAGATACGCAGTATTTT
V: TRBV4-1
J: TRBJ2-3
length: 16
D: TRBD2
size: -

CDR3: CARSWGSRLSSYNEQFF
DNA: TGTGCCAGAAGCTGGGGTAGTAGACTTAGCTCCTACAATGAGCAGTTCTTC
V: TRBV5-3
J: TRBJ2-1
length: 17
D: -
size: -

CDR3: CASSFAGVATGELFF
DNA: TGTGCCAGCAGCTTCGCAGGGGTAGCCACCGGGGAGCTGTTTTTT
V: TRBV13
J: TRBJ2-2
length: 15
D: -
size: -

CDR3: CASSFRGGKADTQYF
DNA: TGTGCCAGCAGCTTTAGGGGTGGGAAAGCAGATACGCAGTATTTT
V: TRBV11-3
J: TRBJ2-3
length: 15
D: -
size: -

CDR3: CASSSRDRGTDTQYF
DNA: TGTGCCAGCAGCTCAAGGGACAGGGGGACAGATACGCAGTATTTT
V: TRBV11-3
J: TRBJ2-3
length: 15
D: TRBD1
size: -

CDR3: CASSLTGAWAGELFF
DNA: TGTGCCAGTAGTCTGACAGGGGCGTGGGCCGGGGAGCTGTTTTTT
V: TRBV19
J: TRBJ2-2
length: 15
D: TRBD1
size: -

CDR3: CASSLDNRILYGYTF
DNA: TGTGCCAGCAGCTTAGATAACAGAATACTCTATGGCTACACCTTC
V: TRBV7-9
J: TRBJ1-2
length: 15
D: -
size: once

CDR3: CASSSLVGWGGEEQYF
DNA: TGTGCCAGCAGCTCATTGGTAGGATGGGGCGGCGAGGAGCAGTACTTC
V: TRBV7-2
J: TRBJ2-7
length: 16
D: -
size: -

CDR3: CASSHSGPNTGELFF
DNA: TGTGCCAGCAGCCATAGCGGGCCTAACACCGGGGAGCTGTTTTTT
V: TRBV9
J: TRBJ2-2
length: 15
D: TRBD2
size: -

CDR3: CSVEWGGPPYNEQFF
DNA: TGCAGCGTTGAGTGGGGCGGGCCCCCCTACAATGAGCAGTTCTTC
V: TRBV29-1
J: TRBJ2-1
length: 15
D: -
size: -

CDR3: CASSVDSGFGYTF
DNA: TGTGCCAGCAGCGTAGATTCTGGGTTTGGCTACACCTTC
V: TRBV9
J: TRBJ1-2
length: 13
D: -
size: -

CDR3: CAIRGANVLTF
DNA: TGTGCCATCCGAGGGGCCAACGTCCTGACTTTC
V: TRBV10-3
J: TRBJ2-6
length: 11
D: -
size: -

CDR3: CASSLSLNEQYF
DNA: TGTGCCAGCAGCCTGTCTTTAAACGAGCAGTACTTC
V: TRBV11-2
J: TRBJ2-7
length: 12
D: -
size: few

CDR3: CASSPTSRRTDTQYF
DNA: TGTGCCAGCAGCCCCACTAGCAGACGCACAGATACGCAGTATTTT
V: TRBV28
J: TRBJ2-3
length: 15
D: -
size: -

CDR3: CASSLVPSGANVLTF
DNA: TGTGCCAGCAGCTTAGTTCCTTCTGGGGCCAACGTCCTGACTTTC
V: TRBV7-2
J: TRBJ2-6
length: 15
D: -
size: once

CDR3: CASRKGSYEQYF
DNA: TGTGCCAGCAGGAAAGGCTCCTACGAGCAGTACTTC
V: TRBV28
J: TRBJ2-7
length: 12
D: -
size: -

CDR3: CASSQDSSLKTKFF
DNA: TGTGCCAGCAGTCAGGACAGTTCCCTCAAGACGAAGTTCTTC
V: TRBV6-6
J: TRBJ2-1
length: 14
D: -
size: -